The clone carrying this T cell receptor beta chain was observed once. The repertoire was sequenced with immunoSEQ multiplex PCR; TCRdb's copy has only in-frame clones and lacks some. The table has 150,000 to 200,000 clones, roughly nine tenths seen once. These data originate in a study of blood T cell repertoires in COVID-19. The CDR3 spans 14 residues. V was shortened by 1 base and J by 5 bases, with 11 bases between the two germline ends. Looked up from germline, CDR1 is MGHRA and CDR2 is YSYEKL. The chain is built from TRBV4-1 and TRBJ2-5; D is uncertain. Sequenced: PBMCs or T cells enriched from blood (not recorded which). This TCR came from a woman in her 40s with acute COVID-19. CDR3 amino acids: CASSQGRIRETQYF. The CDR3 nucleotides are TGCGCCAGCAGCCAAGGACGGATCAGGGAGACCCAGTACTTC.